This entry lists 14 T cell receptor beta chains sequenced from one sample in a study of cytomegalovirus exposure and HLA in healthy donors. In the PCR, 60 Vbeta and 13 Jbeta primers were used. The repertoire was sequenced with immunoSEQ multiplex PCR; TCRdb's copy has only in-frame clones and lacks some. The data show some 200,000 clones, 70% seen once. Sequencing input: PBMCs. The source is a man in his forties in good health and CMV-seropositive.

The count of this clone is one. The chain links TRBV19 to TRBJ2-2; D is uncertain. Per the germline V gene, CDR1 is LNHDA and CDR2 is SQIVND (reference sequence). This CDR3 is 14 amino acids long. Trimming stripped 2 bases from V and 5 bases from J, with 9 bases between. In DNA form, the CDR3 reads TGTGCCAGTAGTATAAGCCCCCGAACCGGGGAGCTGTTTTTT. Protein: CASSISPRTGELFF.

A single count supports this clone. The chain links TRBV2 to TRBJ2-4; TRBD2 aligns across 13 bases. Losses at the gene ends were 8 bases for V and 4 bases for J; bases not matched to a gene: 14. The CDR3 has 18 residues. Germline V lookup: CDR1 SNHLY, CDR2 FYNNEI. CDR3 region: CASLPPGEGLAGKNIQYF. DNA of the CDR3: TGTGCCAGCCTCCCCCCCGGGGAGGGACTAGCGGGGAAAAACATTCAGTACTTC.

This clone was found once. This chain joins TRBV25-1 and TRBJ2-7; D might be TRBD1 (5 bases). Germline CDR1 is MGHDK and CDR2 is SYGVNS. V shed 6 bases and J shed 6 bases, with 15 bases lying between them. CDR3 length equals 13 residues. The CDR3 reads CASSLSSGSEQYF. For the CDR3, the DNA is TGTGCCAGCAGCCTCTCCTCAGGGTCCGAGCAGTACTTC.

The rearrangement uses TRBV27 and TRBJ1-2; 7 bases agree with TRBD1. J was trimmed by 4 bases and V by 4 bases; bases with no gene match: 6. Germline CDR1 is MNHEY and CDR2 is SMNVEV (reference sequence). The CDR3 spans 14 residues. CDR3 residues: CASSSNRGPYGYTF. CDR3 DNA sequence: TGTGCCAGCAGTTCCAACAGGGGTCCCTATGGCTACACCTTC.

The rearrangement joins TRBV6-5 to TRBJ1-6, with D possibly being TRBD1 (5 bases). CDR1 is MNHEY and CDR2 is SVGAGI in the germline V gene. The CDR3 extends over 14 amino acids. Trimming cost V 2 bases and J 9 bases, with 11 bases left between them. The CDR3 protein is CASSYGQGSSPLHF. The CDR3 DNA sequence: TGTGCCAGCAGTTACGGGCAGGGCAGTTCACCCCTCCACTTT.

CDR3 region: CASSSPQGVKNIQYF. The CDR3 DNA reads TGTGCCAGCAGTTCCCCCCAAGGAGTCAAAAACATTCAGTACTTC. V is TRBV28 and J is TRBJ2-4; no clear D. The CDR3 totals 15 residues. V lost 4 bases and J 3 bases, leaving 13 bases between the germline ends. Germline V gene data show CDR1 as MDHEN and CDR2 as SYDVKM.

This clone was counted once. This rearrangement joins TRBV2 to TRBJ2-7; TRBD1 agrees at 12 bases. Germline lookup yields CDR1 SNHLY and CDR2 FYNNEI. The CDR3 totals 18 residues. With V trimmed by 7 bases and J by 4 bases, 17 bases remained unmatched. The CDR3 protein is CASTQGTGGEMIQYEQYF. In DNA, the CDR3 is TGTGCCAGCACCCAAGGGACAGGGGGCGAAATGATTCAGTACGAGCAGTACTTC. The full variable domain, its missing parts supplied by reference TRBV2 and TRBJ2-7, is EPEVTQTPSHQVTQMGQEVILRCVPISNHLYFYWYRQILGQKVEFLVSFYNNEISEKSEIFDDQFSVERPDGSNFTLKIRSTKLEDSAMYFCASTQGTGGEMIQYEQYFGPGTRLTVT.

The chain joins TRBV6-1 to TRBJ2-7; a possible D gene is TRBD2 (6 bases). Per germline, CDR1 MNHNS and CDR2 SASEGT. The CDR3 length is 16 residues. V lost 3 bases, J lost 2 bases, and 17 bases lay in between. As DNA, the CDR3 is TGTGCCAGCAGTGATAAGGGGAGGCGGGGACCCTACGAGCAGTACTTC. Protein product: CASSDKGRRGPYEQYF.

CDR3 in amino acids: CASSSPSGTYNEQFF. CDR3 nucleotide sequence: TGCGCCAGCAGCTCGCCTAGCGGGACCTACAATGAGCAGTTCTTC. The chain employs TRBV5-1 and TRBJ2-1; TRBD2 matches at 9 bases. The J segment lost 2 bases and the V segment lost 3 bases, leaving 3 bases of the junction unmatched. Germline CDR1 is SGHRS and CDR2 is YFSETQ. The CDR3 loop spans 15 amino acids.

V gene TRBV5-4 combines with J gene TRBJ2-3, with 11 bases that match TRBD2. The trim removed 5 bases at V and 4 bases at J, leaving 9 bases unmatched. Germline CDR1 reads SGHNT; CDR2 reads YYREEE (reference sequence). The CDR3 has 16 residues. In DNA, the CDR3 is TGTGCCAGCAGACCGACTAGCGGGGAGAGGGCAGATACGCAGTATTTT. It encodes CASRPTSGERADTQYF.

The chain links TRBV28 to TRBJ2-3, with TRBD2 matching 11 bases. The CDR3 totals 16 residues. In germline, CDR1 is MDHEN, CDR2 SYDVKM. V trimming: 6 bases; J trimming: 0 bases; junction bases outside the gene matches: 5. The CDR3: CASRGLAGGSTDTQYF. Written as DNA, the CDR3 is TGTGCCAGCAGGGGTCTAGCGGGGGGCAGCACAGATACGCAGTATTTT. Combining the CDR3 with reference TRBV28 and TRBJ2-3 gives the whole variable domain DVKVTQSSRYLVKRTGEKVFLECVQDMDHENMFWYRQDPGLGLRLIYFSYDVKMKEKGDIPEGYSVSREKKERFSLILESASTNQTSMYLCASRGLAGGSTDTQYFGPGTRLTVL.

The CDR3 DNA reads as TGTGCCAGCAACACCCCCGTAGCGGGGGGAAACATTCAGTACTTC. It yields the protein CASNTPVAGGNIQYF. The chain combines TRBV6-1 with TRBJ2-4, with 10 bases matching TRBD2. From germline, CDR1 is MNHNS and CDR2 SASEGT. The CDR3 is made up of 15 amino acids. V lost 7 bases, J lost 6 bases, and 9 bases stayed unmatched.

This sequence joins TRBV13 and TRBJ2-4; D possibly corresponds to TRBD1 (6 bases). V lost 1 base and J lost 0, with 10 bases in between. From germline, CDR1 is PRHDT and CDR2 FYEKMQ (reference sequence). CDR3 length equals 16 residues. CDR3 in amino acids: CASSLAGGLAKNIQYF. As DNA, the CDR3 is TGTGCCAGCAGCTTAGCTGGGGGCTTAGCCAAAAACATTCAGTACTTC.

A remark on this clone: Within the sample, other DNA sequences also encode this same CDR3. This chain joins TRBV18 and TRBJ1-3, with a weak D call TRBD1 (6 bases). This CDR3 contains 15 residues. The V end was cut by 3 bases, the J end by 0 bases, with 9 bases between. Per the germline V gene, CDR1 is KGHSH and CDR2 is LQKENI. The CDR3 loop reads CASSPDRISGNTIYF. The DNA of the CDR3 is TGTGCCAGCTCACCTGACAGGATCTCTGGAAACACCATATATTTT.